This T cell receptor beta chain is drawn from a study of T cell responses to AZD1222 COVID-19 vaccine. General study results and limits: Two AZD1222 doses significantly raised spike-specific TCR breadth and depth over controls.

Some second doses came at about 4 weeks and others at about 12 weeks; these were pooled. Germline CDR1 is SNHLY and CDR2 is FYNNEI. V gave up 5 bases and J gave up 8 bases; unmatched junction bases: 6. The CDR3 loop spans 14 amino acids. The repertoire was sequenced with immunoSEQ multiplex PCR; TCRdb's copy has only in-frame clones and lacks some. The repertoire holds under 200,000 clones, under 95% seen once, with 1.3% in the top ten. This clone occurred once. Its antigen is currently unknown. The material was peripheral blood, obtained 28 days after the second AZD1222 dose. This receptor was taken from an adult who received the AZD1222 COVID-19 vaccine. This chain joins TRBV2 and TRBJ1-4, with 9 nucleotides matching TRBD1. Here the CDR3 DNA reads TGTGCCAGCAGTTTCGACAGGGGGAGGGAAAAACTGTTTTTT. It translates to CASSFDRGREKLFF.